The source of this T cell receptor (beta chain) is a study of blood T cell repertoires in COVID-19. Overall study: COVID-19 samples collected from the United States, Italy and Spain covered acute and convalescent phases. T cells, B-cell-depleted T cells, or PBMCs provided the cDNA or gDNA that served as material.

Authors' methods: Counts of nucleated cells, estimated from reference gene primer amplification, were obtained. Produced via immunoSEQ multiplex PCR; TCRdb's table is partial and in-frame only. V and J calls and clone size are those listed in that table; D and trimming were worked out from the DNA. The sample shows 130,000 or so clones, roughly nine tenths of them seen only once. Unmatched junction bases numbered 4, after V lost 2 bases and J lost 9 bases. The CDR3 length is 15 residues. Germline assignment: CDR1 MNHEY and CDR2 SVGAGI. The sequence derives from a man in his 70s with active or convalescent COVID-19. The chain joins TRBV6-5 to TRBJ2-1; 13 bases align to TRBD2. Sequencing was done on a sample of peripheral blood. The CDR3 spells CASSYRTSGSAEQFF. In DNA form, the CDR3 reads TGTGCCAGCAGTTACCGGACTAGCGGGAGCGCTGAGCAGTTCTTC.